Here is one T cell receptor beta chain with its context. V lost 6 bases, J lost 3 bases, and 5 bases lay in between. The length of the CDR3 is 12 residues. CDR1 is MGHDK, CDR2 SYGVNS, per germline. These data are taken from a study of blood T cell repertoires in COVID-19. Assay: immunoSEQ multiplex PCR; the TCRdb copy retains only in-frame clones and omits some. The table lists fewer than 250,000 clones, around 85% of them singletons, with more than 2.5% in the top ten. Sequenced input: PBMCs or T cells enriched from blood (not recorded which). This receptor was taken from a woman in her 30s who had recovered from COVID-19. This chain links TRBV25-1 with TRBJ2-2; D not resolved. The CDR3, as DNA: TGTGCCAGCAGCAGATACACCGGGGAGCTGTTTTTT. It specifies CASSRYTGELFF.